This T cell receptor (beta chain) was identified in a study of shared clonotypes between healthy human individuals (dated by TCRdb to the early 2020s). Broadly, across the study: The cohort comprised two women and a few men aged 18 to 49 years. For each donor, three plates each were used for CD4 naive and CD4 memory, two plates were used for CD8 naive, and one plate was used for CD8 memory. To estimate repertoire size and how much clonotypes are shared between individuals, the study performed deep sequencing of blood TCR repertoires from a handful of healthy adults. To increase sequencing depth and limit assay-specific biases, different laboratories used diverse techniques to prepare libraries and sequence TCR repertoires. Each donor's leukapheresis produced roughly between roughly 0.85 and 9.5 billion PBMCs. Study-wide conclusions, independent of this receptor: Naive subsets generally had larger estimated clonotype richness than memory subsets. Because the study included a small number of donors, the genetic and exposure-history diversity represented was limited. Even with the large sequencing depth, rarefaction of the sorted-subset datasets indicated that sequencing was incomplete. When a handful of donors were compared, the shared fraction of clonotypes was about 5% for naive CD4, 3% to 4% for naive CD8, roughly 2.3% for memory CD4, and 0.3% to 0.5% for memory CD8. Sampling was restricted to blood, and TCR repertoires in tissue are likely to differ from TCR repertoires in blood. Compared with non-shared clonotypes, clonotypes shared by all four sorted-subset donors had higher generation probabilities. Based on pairwise subsampling, the degree of clonotype sharing among donors was expected to be affected by sequencing depth.

As to this clone: Its antigen is unknown. Base quality data are lacking; no much larger clone is found one base away.

CD8 naive samples consisted of CD45RO-negative cells that were positively selected for CCR7, yielding a CD45RA+CCR7+ population without TemRA cells. The donors were healthy, HIV-negative adults who had no recently reported acute infections or vaccinations. Only Caucasian adults living in Nashville, Tennessee, USA were represented among the donors. Blood was obtained by leukapheresis, after which PBMCs were separated by Ficoll-Histopaque density gradient centrifugation and cryopreserved in liquid nitrogen vapor phase. Purity and quantity of every magnetically sorted T cell population were checked by analytical flow cytometry. Genomic DNA was isolated from every sorted fraction and measured by UV absorbance on a Nanodrop 2000c. TCR CDR3 regions were amplified from genomic DNA by multiplex PCR using the deep immunoSEQ assay. Extracted genomic DNA from each cell subset was distributed evenly across all wells of several immunoSEQ 96-well plates, and each plate was treated as a replicate. Each replicate PCR for sorted subsets received about 180 ng genomic DNA, equal to roughly 33,000 T cell genomes. Purified libraries were measured with a Qubit 3.0 fluorometer, size-checked on a Bioanalyzer 2100, and measured again with the KAPA Library Quantification kit. Every immunoSEQ 96-well plate was sequenced on a separate single-read 150-cycle Illumina NextSeq 550 flow cell. The authors' analysis ran thus. Because the immunoSEQ output included only junctional sequences and no quality scores, the filtering could not be the same as the filtering used for full-length reads. Sequences were annotated with PyIR, a Python wrapper for IgBLAST v1.9, using IMGT germline references to assign V/J genes and CDR3. Reads were filtered out if the reads had weak V/J assignments (E-value above 1e-6), no CDR3, stop codons, out-of-frame junctions, or ambiguous translated residues. V3J clonotypes were defined as sequences sharing an identical inferred V gene, J gene, and CDR3 amino acid sequence. Percentage overlap between repertoires was calculated by dividing the number of shared unique clonotypes by the size of the smaller repertoire. Repertoire richness was assessed with RTK rarefaction, the Chao1 estimator, and Recon v2.1 estimates of unobserved clonotypes. For all TCRbeta clonotypes obtained by the gDNA method from a few donors, generation probabilities were computed with OLGA. The immuneACCESS repertoire file appears here via TCRdb, limited to in-frame rearrangements. These files lack a portion of the clones; in checked studies, under half of the deficit traces to unresolved V genes, and the cause of the others is not known. V, J and clone size reflect that table, while D and trimming were determined from the DNA. Recorded for this sample are more than 500,000 clones; 85% to 95% of them occurred a single time. Approximately 0.11% of the sample is held by the ten biggest clonotypes.

The CDR3 sequence holds 16 residues, the cysteine and phenylalanine included. Only CDR3 DNA is held: 48 bases, read in frame from base 1. The germline V gene specifies SGHDT as CDR1 and YYEEEE as CDR2. V is pared back by 4 bases and J by 0 bases, with 15 bases lying between the germline termini. This TCR derives from a woman aged 30 to 39 in good health. Sequenced input: naive CD8+ T cells sorted from blood. The cell subset or site label here, explained by the study, means: CD45RA+CCR7+. The rearrangement combines TRBV5-6 with TRBJ2-3; the D gene identity is not certain. The CDR3 protein is CASSPYLYGSTDTQYF. The nucleotide sequence is given as TGTGCCAGCAGCCCATATCTTTATGGAAGCACAGATACGCAGTATTTT.